Sequencing of this T cell receptor (beta chain) was carried out in a study of beta chain features in type 1 diabetes. Every isolated RNA sample was fully reverse transcribed, so sequencing captured expressed TCRB transcripts. Data came from immunoSEQ multiplex PCR; TCRdb stores just in-frame clones and leaves some out. The sample lists 500,000 to 650,000 clones, approximately 13% occurring once. Points on this clone: Its antigen remains unknown.

Study-wide points: Researchers report that Type 1 diabetes patients had moderately but significantly shorter TCRB CDR3s across all four CD4+ subsets. cDNA-based reads could over-represent cells with high TCR expression.

Per the germline V gene, CDR1 is LNHNV and CDR2 is YYDKDF (reference sequence). V was cut by 3 bases and J by 6 bases, with 9 bases left in between. The CDR3 is 13 residues long. The origin of this receptor is a man aged 25-45 years with type 1 diabetes. V and J are TRBV15 and TRBJ1-3; D gene uncertain. Sequencing was carried out using naive CD4+ T cells from blood. This CDR3 is CATSSQLLNTIYF. CDR3 coding DNA: TGTGCCACCAGCAGCCAGTTATTAAACACCATATATTTT. Filled out from reference TRBV15 and TRBJ1-3, the complete variable domain reads DAMVIQNPRYQVTQFGKPVTLSCSQTLNHNVMYWYQQKSSQAPKLLFHYYDKDFNNEADTPDNFQSRRPNTSFCFLDIRSPGLGDTAMYLCATSSQLLNTIYFGEGSWLTVV.